The sequence of this T cell receptor (beta chain) was determined in a study of cytomegalovirus exposure and HLA in healthy donors. Study-wide results and caveats: Earlier analysis yielded a pattern in which most TCR beta V segments were productive about 90% or about 30% of the time. Under in vitro conditions, a few CMV-associated chains were confirmed as specific for CMV antigens.

Comments on this clone: No antigen is known for it. One end of the junction does not line up with germline, which may come from a read error.

Primers: 60 Vbeta forward and 13 Jbeta reverse. This table comes from immunoSEQ multiplex PCR, and its TCRdb copy is limited to in-frame clones, with some not included. The sample yields over 120,000 clones, about 81% seen once. Germline V gene data show CDR1 as SSHAT and CDR2 as FNYEAQ (reference sequence). CDR3 length equals 14 residues. This clonotype was sampled from a man aged 25-45 years in good health and CMV-seronegative. Sequences were obtained from PBMCs. The gene calls are TRBV7-7 and TRBJ2-1; TRBD2 is a possible D gene (6 bases). CDR3 sequence reads: CASSLAFRAGEQFF. In DNA form, the CDR3 reads TGTGCTAGCAGCTTAGCCTTTCGAGCGGGTGAGCAGTTCTTC.